Below, 21 T cell receptor beta chains from the same sample are listed, as sequenced in a study of cytomegalovirus exposure and HLA in healthy donors. Amplification used 60 Vbeta primers and 13 Jbeta primers. The method was immunoSEQ multiplex PCR; TCRdb's version includes in-frame clones alone and lacks a portion of them. The sample gives about 140,000 clones, 70% to 80% of which show up once; 4% to 6% is in the top ten. Input material: PBMCs. The source is a woman in her fifties or sixties in good health and CMV-seronegative.

The rearrangement links TRBV7-2 to TRBJ2-3; TRBD2 might be the D (6 bases). The CDR3 has 14 amino acids. Trimming took 3 bases from V and 3 from J, leaving 10 bases between them. Germline V lookup: CDR1 SGHTA, CDR2 FQGNSA. DNA of the CDR3: TGTGCCAGCAGCTTGAGACTAGGGACAGATACGCAGTATTTT. It translates to CASSLRLGTDTQYF. The full variable domain, rest sourced from reference TRBV7-2 and TRBJ2-3, is GAGVSQSPSNKVTEKGKDVELRCDPISGHTALYWYRQSLGQGLEFLIYFQGNSAPDKSGLPSDRFSAERTGGSVSTLTIQRTQQEDSAVYLCASSLRLGTDTQYFGPGTRLTVL.

V usage is TRBV5-1 and J usage is TRBJ2-5; D not resolved. The CDR3 is 14 residues long. CDR1 and CDR2 (germline): SGHRS, YFSETQ. V was clipped by 0 bases and J by 2 bases, with 8 bases between them. The CDR3 coding sequence is TGCGCCAGCAGCTTGGGACACCAACAAGAGACCCAGTACTTC. Its translation is CASSLGHQQETQYF.

This clone showed up just a few times. The chain has TRBV5-4 and TRBJ2-2; no clear D gene. CDR1 and CDR2 (germline): SGHNT, YYREEE (reference sequence). CDR3 length equals 12 residues. Trimming shortened V by 3 bases and J by 4 bases, and 4 bases separated the two germline ends. This CDR3 reads CASSSVTGELFF. CDR3 coding DNA: TGTGCCAGCAGCTCCGTCACCGGGGAGCTGTTTTTT.

V usage is TRBV10-3 and J usage is TRBJ1-5; 8 bases map to TRBD1. V dropped 11 bases and J dropped 7; count of bases not matched to a gene: 13. CDR1 is ENHRY, CDR2 SYGVKD, per germline. The CDR3 totals 14 residues. CDR3 loop: CASNSDRVKQPQHF. CDR3 bases: TGTGCCTCAAATTCGGACAGGGTAAAACAGCCCCAGCATTTT.

The chain carries TRBV25-1 and TRBJ2-7; D is undetermined. Deletions cut 6 bases from V and 5 bases from J, with 14 bases between. This CDR3 has 13 amino acids. Germline CDR1 reads MGHDK; CDR2 reads SYGVNS. Here the CDR3 DNA reads TGTGCCAGCAGCCAGACTTCCTACCACGAGCAGTACTTC. This gives the protein CASSQTSYHEQYF.

This clone was counted between two and nine times. The rearrangement uses TRBV18 and TRBJ1-1; D possibly corresponds to TRBD1 (5 bases). The CDR3 loop spans 14 amino acids. Trimming shortened V by 3 bases and J by 6 bases, and 14 bases separated the two germline ends. Germline V gives CDR1 KGHSH, CDR2 LQKENI. The CDR3 here is CASSPAGGSSEAFF. CDR3 coding DNA: TGTGCCAGCTCACCTGCGGGGGGTAGTTCTGAAGCTTTCTTT.

The V call is TRBV19, the J call TRBJ2-1, with TRBD2 matching over 9 bases. Trimming took 1 base from V and 2 from J; bases not matched to a gene: 3. This CDR3 region has 16 residues. CDR1 LNHDA and CDR2 SQIVND come from the germline V gene (reference sequence). CDR3: CASSIVSGGPYNEQFF. CDR3 DNA sequence: TGTGCCAGTAGTATAGTAAGCGGGGGGCCCTACAATGAGCAGTTCTTC.

V usage is TRBV7-2 and J usage is TRBJ1-1; a weak D match, TRBD1 (5 bases). The CDR3 runs 13 residues. V dropped 3 bases and J dropped 7 bases, with 12 bases sitting between them. Germline CDR1 is SGHTA and CDR2 is FQGNSA. The CDR3 sequence: CASSLAGVLEAFF. As DNA, the CDR3 is TGTGCCAGCAGCTTGGCGGGGGTCCTTGAAGCTTTCTTT.

V usage is TRBV28 and J usage is TRBJ1-1; no firm D call. Looked up from germline, CDR1 is MDHEN and CDR2 is SYDVKM. Deletions cut 3 bases from V and 4 bases from J, with 3 bases between. The CDR3 is 11 residues long. Here the CDR3 DNA reads TGTGCCAGCAGTTTTAGCACTGAAGCTTTCTTT. It is translated as CASSFSTEAFF.

The chain employs TRBV5-1 and TRBJ2-3; 14 nucleotides match TRBD2. The CDR3 sequence is 16 residues long. V gave up 0 bases and J gave up 5 bases; unmatched junction bases: 2. Germline CDR1 and CDR2: SGHRS and YFSETQ. CDR3 sequence (DNA): TGCGCCAGCAGCTTGGTTGGGACTAGCGGGGGAGATACGCAGTATTTT. It translates to CASSLVGTSGGDTQYF.

The J gene is TRBJ1-2, the V gene TRBV4-2; weak D call: TRBD1 (6 bases). V was shortened by 3 bases and J by 0 bases, with 14 bases between the two germline ends. CDR1 and CDR2 (germline): LGHNA, YNFKEQ. This CDR3 is built from 16 residues. CDR3 coding DNA: TGTGCCAGCAGCCAGGTGTACAGGGATTCTAACTATGGCTACACCTTC. This encodes CASSQVYRDSNYGYTF.

The rearrangement uses TRBV7-2 and TRBJ1-3; unclear D gene. V lost 1 base, J lost 0 bases, and 7 bases lay in between. This CDR3 is built from 15 residues. Germline V gives CDR1 SGHTA, CDR2 FQGNSA. The CDR3 reads CASSLVGVSGNTIYF. Here the CDR3 DNA reads TGTGCCAGCAGCTTAGTCGGGGTCTCTGGAAACACCATATATTTT.

The chain has TRBV27 and TRBJ1-2, with TRBD1 as a possible D gene (5 bases). Germline values: CDR1 MNHEY, CDR2 SMNVEV (reference sequence). Deletions cut 0 bases from V and 4 bases from J, with 12 bases between. The CDR3 totals 15 residues. CDR3 nucleotide sequence: TGTGCCAGCAGTTTATCGGCCGCGGGGCTCTATGGCTACACCTTC. It yields the protein CASSLSAAGLYGYTF.

This chain joins TRBV4-3 and TRBJ2-3, with 10 bases identical to TRBD2. The length of the CDR3 is 16 residues. V lost 1 base and J lost 2; bases outside the gene matches: 3. CDR1 is LGHNA and CDR2 is YSLEER in the germline V gene. The CDR3 sequence is CASSQGTSGYTDTQYF. The DNA of the CDR3 is TGCGCCAGCAGCCAAGGGACTAGCGGCTACACAGATACGCAGTATTTT.

The chain links TRBV2 to TRBJ1-2, with 8 bases fitting TRBD1. The ends lost 4 bases at V and 5 bases at J; junction bases unmatched: 9. Germline-derived CDR1 and CDR2 are SNHLY and FYNNEI. The CDR3 runs to 15 residues. The CDR3 here is CASSGQGASRYGYTF. As DNA, the CDR3 is TGTGCCAGCAGTGGGCAGGGGGCCTCCCGTTATGGCTACACCTTC.

The chain links TRBV4-1 to TRBJ1-1; tentative D call: TRBD1 (6 bases). The CDR3 runs to 14 residues. Trimming removed 4 bases from V and 5 bases from J, with 14 bases in between. Germline CDR1 is MGHRA and CDR2 is YSYEKL. CDR3 residues: CASSPREGETEAFF. Written as DNA, the CDR3 is TGCGCCAGCAGCCCCAGAGAGGGGGAGACTGAAGCTTTCTTT.

J is TRBJ1-5 and V is TRBV29-1; unclear D gene. The V end lost 4 bases, the J end lost 4 bases, and 11 bases lay between the germline ends. CDR1 SQVTM and CDR2 ANQGSEA come from the germline V gene. The CDR3 contains 13 residues. The CDR3 coding sequence is TGCAGCGTTGGAGGTATAGATAATCAGCCCCAGCATTTT. Protein product: CSVGGIDNQPQHF. Drawing the rest from reference TRBV29-1 and TRBJ1-5, the complete variable domain is SAVISQKPSRDICQRGTSLTIQCQVDSQVTMMFWYRQQPGQSLTLIATANQGSEATYESGFVIDKFPISRPNLTFSTLTVSNMSPEDSSIYLCSVGGIDNQPQHFGDGTRLSIL.

The V call is TRBV6-5, the J call TRBJ2-3; D not resolved. This CDR3 is built from 16 residues. Germline V CDR1 and CDR2: MNHEY, SVGAGI. The V and J ends lost 3 bases and 1 base respectively, with 14 bases between them. CDR3 bases: TGTGCCAGCAGTTATTCCTATTCTGGAGGCACAGATACGCAGTATTTT. This gives the protein CASSYSYSGGTDTQYF.

This clone showed up just once. V usage is TRBV7-2 and J usage is TRBJ2-1, with 9 bases fitting TRBD1. This CDR3 contains 15 residues. Trimming at V came to 1 base and at J to 4 bases, leaving 2 bases not matched to a gene. In germline, CDR1 is SGHTA, CDR2 FQGNSA. CDR3 protein: CASSLVGQGYNEQFF. In nucleotides, the CDR3 is TGTGCCAGCAGCTTAGTGGGACAGGGATACAATGAGCAGTTCTTC.

This chain joins TRBV15 and TRBJ2-7; D is undetermined. Germline CDR1 LNHNV, CDR2 YYDKDF (reference sequence). The CDR3 covers 13 residues. The V end lost 5 bases, the J end lost 6 bases, and 14 bases lay between the germline ends. CDR3 sequence: CATSDQPTGEQYF. CDR3 DNA: TGTGCCACCAGCGACCAACCGACTGGCGAGCAGTACTTC. The full variable domain, rest sourced from reference TRBV15 and TRBJ2-7, is DAMVIQNPRYQVTQFGKPVTLSCSQTLNHNVMYWYQQKSSQAPKLLFHYYDKDFNNEADTPDNFQSRRPNTSFCFLDIRSPGLGDTAMYLCATSDQPTGEQYFGPGTRLTVT.

This chain uses TRBV18 with TRBJ1-1; D not certain. Germline V gene lookup returns CDR1 KGHSH and CDR2 LQKENI. The V end lost 2 bases, the J end lost 5 bases, and 9 bases lay between the germline ends. This CDR3 is 13 amino acids long. CDR3 amino acids: CASSPESGTEAFF. The CDR3 nucleotides are TGTGCCAGCTCACCAGAGTCAGGTACTGAAGCTTTCTTT.